The 28 T cell receptor beta chains given below trace back to one sample, sequenced in a study of blood T cell repertoires in COVID-19. Profiling relied on immunoSEQ multiplex PCR, and the TCRdb table lists in-frame clones only, not all of them. This table holds 270,000 or so clones, approximately 84% found once. Sample: peripheral blood. The receptors were sampled from a human donor in a cohort sampled during active COVID-19.

The rearrangement uses TRBV19 and TRBJ2-7; the D is unclear. This CDR3 spans 15 amino acids. The germline gives CDR1 LNHDA, CDR2 SQIVND (reference sequence). The ends were cut back, 6 bases at V and 2 bases at J, with 17 bases in the middle. The CDR3 spells CASRQSSRGTYEQYF. The CDR3 region has the DNA TGTGCCAGTAGACAATCTTCACGTGGTACCTACGAGCAGTACTTC. Together with reference TRBV19 and TRBJ2-7, the CDR3 gives the full variable domain: DGGITQSPKYLFRKEGQNVTLSCEQNLNHDAMYWYRQDPGQGLRLIYYSQIVNDFQKGDIAEGYSVSREKKESFPLTVTSAQKNPTAFYLCASRQSSRGTYEQYFGPGTRLTVT.

The genes are TRBV4-2 and TRBJ1-1; D remains unclear. The CDR3 runs 15 residues. CDR1 LGHNA and CDR2 YNFKEQ come from the germline V gene. The ends were cut back, 0 bases at V and 1 base at J, with 9 bases in the middle. CDR3 loop: CASSQDPRANTEAFF. Here the CDR3 DNA reads TGTGCCAGCAGCCAAGACCCACGAGCGAACACTGAAGCTTTCTTT.

The chain uses TRBV11-1 and TRBJ2-1; 7 positions agree with TRBD2. From germline, CDR1 is SGHAT and CDR2 FQDESV (reference sequence). The V and J ends lost 8 bases and 0 bases, in that order; junction bases with no gene match: 1. The CDR3 is made up of 13 amino acids. The chain's CDR3 is CASGGSSYNEQFF. DNA of the CDR3: TGTGCCAGCGGCGGGAGCTCCTACAATGAGCAGTTCTTC.

The rearrangement links TRBV6-2 or TRBV6-3 to TRBJ1-1; D gene uncertain. Germline CDR1 is MNHEY and CDR2 is SVGEGT. Trimming took off 6 bases at V and 5 bases at J, with 19 bases between the two ends. The length of the CDR3 is 15 residues. The CDR3 nucleotides read TGTGCCAGCAGCCCAGTAAGCGGCCTAGGGACTGAAGCTTTCTTT. The encoded protein is CASSPVSGLGTEAFF.

Of note for this clone: Additional DNA sequences in this sample encode the identical CDR3. This rearrangement joins TRBV18 to TRBJ2-7; D gene ambiguous. The CDR3 is made up of 11 amino acids. Germline loops: CDR1 KGHSH, CDR2 LQKENI. The germline V and J ends were trimmed by 6 bases and 3 bases, with 6 bases remaining between them. CDR3 protein: CASSPNYEQYF. The DNA for the CDR3 is TGTGCCAGCTCCCCTAACTACGAGCAGTACTTC.

The V gene is TRBV27, the J gene TRBJ1-3, with 8 positions matching TRBD1. This CDR3 has 14 amino acids. With V trimmed by 6 bases and J by 1 base, 2 bases remained unmatched. From germline, CDR1 is MNHEY and CDR2 SMNVEV (reference sequence). The CDR3 DNA reads TGTGCCAGCAGAGGACAGGGTTCTGGAAACACCATATATTTT. It is translated as CASRGQGSGNTIYF.

The chain combines TRBV5-6 with TRBJ2-7; D possibly corresponds to TRBD1 (6 bases). The V gene's germline CDR1 is SGHDT and CDR2 YYEEEE. This CDR3 is built from 15 residues. V lost 1 base and J lost 5, with 16 bases in between. As DNA, the CDR3 is TGTGCCAGCAGCTTGTTGCACAGGGCTAAACACGAGCAGTACTTC. Its translation is CASSLLHRAKHEQYF.

V and J are TRBV29-1 and TRBJ2-2; D might be TRBD1 (6 bases). The germline gives CDR1 SQVTM, CDR2 ANQGSEA. The CDR3 totals 12 residues. V dropped 7 bases and J dropped 7 bases, with 13 bases sitting between them. CDR3 sequence (DNA): TGCAGCGCGATCAGGGGTGTCGGGGAGCTGTTTTTT. This encodes CSAIRGVGELFF.

V is TRBV19 and J is TRBJ2-2; possibly TRBD1 for D (6 bases). Germline V gives CDR1 LNHDA, CDR2 SQIVND (reference sequence). The germline V and J ends were trimmed by 3 bases and 0 bases, with 11 bases remaining between them. The length of the CDR3 is 16 residues. CDR3 DNA sequence: TGTGCCAGTAGTATCATACAGGGTGCGAACACCGGGGAGCTGTTTTTT. It translates to CASSIIQGANTGELFF.

Turning to this clone: At one of its ends the junction is not consistent with the germline gene, which may arise from a read error. The chain recombines TRBV7-7 with TRBJ2-1, with a tentative D call TRBD1 (5 bases). The CDR3 sequence is 14 residues long. CDR1 is SSHAT and CDR2 is FNYEAQ in the germline V gene (reference sequence). The CDR3 region is CASSDGHTNNEQFF. The CDR3 region has the DNA TGTGCTAGCAGCGACGGACACACTAACAATGAGCAGTTCTTC.

This chain uses TRBV5-1 with TRBJ2-7; 7 bases are a match to TRBD1. The junction had 8 bases not matched to a gene; V was cut back by 4 bases and J by 7 bases. This CDR3 region has 13 residues. Germline CDR1 is SGHRS and CDR2 is YFSETQ. In DNA form, the CDR3 reads TGCGCCAGCAGCCGACCGACAGGGAATGAGCAGTACTTC. Translation: CASSRPTGNEQYF.

The chain has TRBV7-9 and TRBJ2-5; D perhaps matches TRBD2 (5 bases). Trimming took off 4 bases at V and 5 bases at J, with 11 bases between the two ends. Per germline, CDR1 SEHNR and CDR2 FQNEAQ (reference sequence). The CDR3 is 13 amino acids. The CDR3 DNA reads as TGTGCCAGCAGCTCGGGGAGCTTCGAGACCCAGTACTTC. As protein: CASSSGSFETQYF.

J is TRBJ1-1 and V is TRBV11-2, with TRBD1 as a possible D gene (6 bases). The CDR3 is 14 residues long. Germline values: CDR1 SGHAT, CDR2 FQNNGV. The V gene lost 6 bases and the J gene lost 4 bases, with 15 bases spanning the gap. The CDR3 nucleotides are TGTGCCAGCAGACACCAGCAGGGGTTCACTGAAGCTTTCTTT. The encoded protein is CASRHQQGFTEAFF.

This chain uses TRBV18 with TRBJ1-4, with D perhaps TRBD1 (6 bases). V lost 4 bases and J lost 8, with 11 bases in between. The CDR3 length is 13 residues. Germline V gene data show CDR1 as KGHSH and CDR2 as LQKENI. CDR3 sequence (DNA): TGTGCCAGCTCACGATCCGGGACAGAAAAACTGTTTTTT. Translating gives CASSRSGTEKLFF.

The rearrangement uses TRBV28 and TRBJ2-7, with 7 bases matching TRBD2. Trimming removed 3 bases from V and 2 bases from J; junction bases left unmatched: 10. There are 16 residues in the CDR3. Per germline, CDR1 MDHEN and CDR2 SYDVKM. The CDR3 nucleotides are TGTGCCAGCAGTTTTGGTCTGACGGGAGGACCCTACGAGCAGTACTTC. This translates into CASSFGLTGGPYEQYF.

This clone was observed at least ten times. CDR3 sequence reads: CASKLAGDNEQFF. As DNA, the CDR3 is TGTGCCAGCAAGCTAGCGGGAGACAATGAGCAGTTCTTC. The chain combines TRBV21-1 with TRBJ2-1; TRBD2, as called in the table, went unchecked against the DNA. TRBV21-1 is given as a pseudogene. This CDR3 is 13 amino acids long.

The chain couples TRBV27 to TRBJ2-1; TRBD2 agrees at 7 bases. V lost 6 bases, J lost 5 bases, and 7 bases stayed unmatched. Germline-derived CDR1 and CDR2 are MNHEY and SMNVEV (reference sequence). The CDR3 contains 14 residues. CDR3 amino acids: CASRISGVNNEQFF. The CDR3 coding sequence is TGTGCCAGCAGGATAAGCGGGGTCAACAATGAGCAGTTCTTC.

The CDR3 sequence is CASIPSWGEGRSNQPQHF. For the CDR3, the DNA is TGTGCCAGTATTCCATCCTGGGGGGAAGGACGGAGCAATCAGCCCCAGCATTTT. The V gene is TRBV19, the J gene TRBJ1-5; D is perhaps TRBD1 (5 bases). CDR1 is LNHDA, CDR2 SQIVND, per germline (reference sequence). The CDR3 has 18 residues. Trimming stripped 7 bases from V and 1 base from J, with 23 bases between.

This chain connects TRBV4-2 to TRBJ2-5; 11 nucleotides match TRBD2. CDR3 size: 14 residues. Per the germline V gene, CDR1 is LGHNA and CDR2 is YNFKEQ. The trim removed 4 bases at V and 3 bases at J, leaving 1 base unmatched. The CDR3 DNA reads TGTGCCAGCAGCCCGACTAGCGGGGAAGAGACCCAGTACTTC. Amino acids: CASSPTSGEETQYF.

This clone showed up just once. The V and J genes are TRBV7-9 and TRBJ2-3; 7 bases line up with TRBD2. After removal of 2 bases from V and 3 bases from J, the junction contained 8 bases not matched to a gene. This CDR3 is 16 amino acids long. Germline-derived CDR1 and CDR2 are SEHNR and FQNEAQ (reference sequence). The CDR3: CASSLKEAGITDTQYF. The CDR3 bases are TGTGCCAGCAGCTTAAAGGAAGCGGGGATTACAGATACGCAGTATTTT.

The rearrangement uses TRBV19 and TRBJ2-2; D is possibly TRBD1 (6 bases). The CDR3 length is 15 residues. The germline V gene has CDR1 LNHDA and CDR2 SQIVND (reference sequence). The V gene lost 5 bases and the J gene lost 2 bases, with 12 bases spanning the gap. The CDR3 DNA sequence: TGTGCCAGTAGTCCGGGGACATTTAACACCGGGGAGCTGTTTTTT. This sequence encodes CASSPGTFNTGELFF.

The rearrangement uses TRBV6-5 and TRBJ2-7, with 11 bases fitting TRBD2. CDR3 length: 15 residues. V dropped 6 bases and J dropped 3; count of bases not matched to a gene: 7. Germline CDR1 reads MNHEY; CDR2 reads SVGAGI. CDR3: CASRPLAGGLYEQYF. The CDR3 region has the DNA TGTGCCAGCAGACCCCTAGCGGGAGGCCTCTACGAGCAGTACTTC.

The rearrangement links TRBV19 to TRBJ2-1; 11 bases map to TRBD2. Trimming cost V 6 bases and J 3 bases; bases outside gene matches: 7. Germline CDR1 and CDR2: LNHDA and SQIVND (reference sequence). CDR3 length: 16 residues. The CDR3 DNA sequence: TGTGCCAGTAGGAGGTCCGGGACTAGCGGCTACAATGAGCAGTTCTTC. Translation gives CASRRSGTSGYNEQFF.

The J gene is TRBJ1-2, the V gene TRBV6-1; D is unresolved. Trimming removed 4 bases from V and 8 bases from J, with 23 bases in between. In germline, CDR1 is MNHNS, CDR2 SASEGT. CDR3 length equals 16 residues. CDR3 region: CASSGSKTSPLGGYTF. The CDR3 nucleotides read TGTGCCAGCAGTGGATCTAAGACAAGCCCCCTTGGAGGCTACACCTTC.

The chain recombines TRBV13 with TRBJ2-5; TRBD2 is a possible D gene (6 bases). The CDR3 consists of 12 residues. Germline CDR1 PRHDT, CDR2 FYEKMQ (reference sequence). The germline V and J ends were trimmed by 0 bases and 10 bases, with 9 bases remaining between them. The CDR3 nucleotides read TGTGCCAGCAGCTTAGGAAGGAGGGGCCAGTACTTC. Amino acid sequence: CASSLGRRGQYF. The full variable domain, completed using reference TRBV13 and TRBJ2-5, is AAGVIQSPRHLIKEKRETATLKCYPIPRHDTVYWYQQGPGQDPQFLISFYEKMQSDKGSIPDRFSAQQFSDYHSELNMSSLELGDSALYFCASSLGRRGQYFGPGTRLLVL.

The chain links TRBV12-3 or TRBV12-4 to TRBJ1-3; D is perhaps TRBD1 (6 bases). The CDR3 length is 12 residues. V shed 7 bases and J shed 4 bases, with 8 bases lying between them. The CDR3 coding sequence is TGTGCCAGCACAGGGGCAGGAAACACCATATATTTT. Amino acid sequence: CASTGAGNTIYF.

The gene calls are TRBV27 and TRBJ2-7; 13 bases line up with TRBD2. The CDR3 contains 16 residues. J was trimmed by 1 base and V by 1 base; bases with no gene match: 1. Per germline, CDR1 MNHEY and CDR2 SMNVEV (reference sequence). The CDR3 loop reads CASSLLTSGRSYEQYF. The CDR3 DNA follows: TGTGCCAGCAGTTTATTGACTAGCGGGAGGTCCTACGAGCAGTACTTC.

This clone was recorded only once. The chain couples TRBV5-1 to TRBJ1-1; perhaps TRBD1 as D (5 bases). Germline V gives CDR1 SGHRS, CDR2 YFSETQ. The CDR3 is made up of 17 amino acids. Between the trimmed V and J ends, which lost 1 base and 1 base, there was a span of 17 bases. The CDR3 spells CASSLYPTRQRNTEAFF. The CDR3 nucleotides are TGCGCCAGCAGCTTGTATCCCACCAGACAGAGGAACACTGAAGCTTTCTTT.